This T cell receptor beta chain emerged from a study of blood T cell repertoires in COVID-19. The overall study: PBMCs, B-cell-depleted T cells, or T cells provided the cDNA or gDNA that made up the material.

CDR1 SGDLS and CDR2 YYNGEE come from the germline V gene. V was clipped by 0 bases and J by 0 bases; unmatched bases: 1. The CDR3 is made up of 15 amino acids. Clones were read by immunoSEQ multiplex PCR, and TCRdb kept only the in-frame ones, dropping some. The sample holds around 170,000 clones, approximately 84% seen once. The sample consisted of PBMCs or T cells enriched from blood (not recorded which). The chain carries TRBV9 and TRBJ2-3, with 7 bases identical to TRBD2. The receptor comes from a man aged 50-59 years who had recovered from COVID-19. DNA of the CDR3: TGTGCCAGCAGCGTAGGGGGGGGAAGCACAGATACGCAGTATTTT. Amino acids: CASSVGGGSTDTQYF.